The next 10 T cell receptor beta chains were all read from a single sample in a study of shared clonotypes between healthy human individuals. Repertoires were generated with immunoSEQ multiplex PCR, while TCRdb's copy carries only in-frame clones and drops some. The sample carries roughly 2.2 million clones, 85% to 95% recorded once. The sample comprised naive CD4+ T cells from PBMCs. Subset here: CD45RA+ positively selected. The source is a man younger than 30 in good health. Some clones in this sample may be carry-over from other donors' samples.

The chain links TRBV28 to TRBJ1-1; a weak D match, TRBD1 (5 bases). V was clipped by 4 bases and J by 0 bases, with 18 bases between them. CDR1 MDHEN and CDR2 SYDVKM come from the germline V gene. CDR3 length: 17 residues. The CDR3 is CASSSNQVGPLNTEAFF. The CDR3 nucleotides are TGTGCCAGCAGTTCGAATCAAGTGGGACCCCTGAACACTGAAGCTTTCTTT.

The chain has TRBV28 and TRBJ2-7, with D perhaps matching TRBD1 (7 bases). This CDR3 region has 16 residues. Germline lookup yields CDR1 MDHEN and CDR2 SYDVKM. V was trimmed by 6 bases and J by 0 bases, leaving 18 bases between them. In DNA form, the CDR3 reads TGTGCCAGCAGGTCGCCCCCAGGGGGGAGCTCCTACGAGCAGTACTTC. Its translation: CASRSPPGGSSYEQYF.

The J gene is TRBJ2-7, the V gene TRBV11-2; 8 bases are shared with TRBD2. CDR1 is SGHAT, CDR2 FQNNGV, per germline. The CDR3 has 15 residues. V lost 1 base and J lost 5; bases outside the gene matches: 7. CDR3 loop: CASSLGSGGVNEQYF. DNA for the CDR3: TGTGCCAGCAGCTTAGGGTCGGGGGGGGTCAACGAGCAGTACTTC.

The chain recombines TRBV5-5 with TRBJ1-1, with 8 bases matching TRBD1. The CDR3 sequence is 15 residues long. Germline CDR1 reads SGHKS; CDR2 reads YYEKEE (reference sequence). Trimming at V came to 3 bases and at J to 3 bases, leaving 7 bases not matched to a gene. The CDR3 reads CASSYGTGGYTEAFF. The CDR3 DNA sequence: TGTGCCAGCAGCTATGGGACAGGAGGGTACACTGAAGCTTTCTTT.

The chain couples TRBV27 to TRBJ1-2; maybe TRBD1 (5 bases). V lost 5 bases and J 8 bases, leaving 27 bases between the germline ends. Per the germline V gene, CDR1 is MNHEY and CDR2 is SMNVEV (reference sequence). CDR3 length equals 17 residues. The CDR3 region is CASSRPGTPIGGRGYTF. The CDR3 nucleotides read TGTGCCAGCAGTCGTCCGGGAACTCCTATTGGGGGTAGAGGCTACACCTTC.

This chain joins TRBV15 and TRBJ2-7; 7 bases fit TRBD2. V was clipped by 0 bases and J by 0 bases; unmatched bases: 8. Germline CDR1 is LNHNV and CDR2 is YYDKDF (reference sequence). The CDR3 sequence is 17 residues long. The CDR3 bases are TGTGCCACCAGCAGAGAGGGGAGGGCGGGGAGCTCCTACGAGCAGTACTTC. This translates into CATSREGRAGSSYEQYF.

The chain joins TRBV9 to TRBJ2-2, with TRBD2 identical over 12 bases. Germline CDR1 and CDR2: SGDLS and YYNGEE. J was trimmed by 5 bases and V by 1 base; bases with no gene match: 9. This CDR3 is 18 amino acids long. The CDR3 DNA reads TGTGCCAGCAGCGTACTAGGACTAGCGGGGTCAGCAACCGGGGAGCTGTTTTTT. This translates into CASSVLGLAGSATGELFF.

As concerns this clone: At one boundary the junction diverges from the germline segment, which might be a read error. This chain connects TRBV7-8 to TRBJ1-5; no firm D call. Germline V gives CDR1 SGHVS, CDR2 FQNEAQ. CDR3 length: 13 amino acids. The DNA of the CDR3 is TGTGCCGGCAGCTTATTTCTGCGACAGCCCCAGCATTTT. The encoded protein is CAGSLFLRQPQHF.

V gene TRBV5-1 combines with J gene TRBJ1-1; 7 nucleotides match TRBD1. The CDR3 loop spans 15 amino acids. Germline CDR1 is SGHRS and CDR2 is YFSETQ. J was trimmed by 5 bases and V by 5 bases; bases with no gene match: 12. The chain's CDR3 is CASSDAQGRETEAFF. The CDR3, as DNA: TGCGCCAGCAGTGATGCACAGGGGAGGGAAACTGAAGCTTTCTTT. Based on the CDR3 plus reference TRBV5-1 and TRBJ1-1, the full variable domain is KAGVTQTPRYLIKTRGQQVTLSCSPISGHRSVSWYQQTPGQGLQFLFEYFSETQRNKGNFPGRFSGRQFSNSRSEMNVSTLELGDSALYLCASSDAQGRETEAFFGQGTRLTVV.

This chain links TRBV6-1 with TRBJ2-7; 7 bases match TRBD1. J gave up 2 bases and V 3 bases, and 10 bases lay outside the gene matches. The CDR3 has 16 residues. Per the germline V gene, CDR1 is MNHNS and CDR2 is SASEGT. The CDR3 nucleotides are TGTGCCAGCAGTGACTTGCGACAGGGCCCCCCCTACGAGCAGTACTTC. It translates to CASSDLRQGPPYEQYF.